One and the same sample provided the 29 T cell receptor beta chains below, sequenced in a study of regulatory T cells in long-lasting Graves disease. Time point noted: newly diagnosed GD, antithyroid drugs for less than 3 months. Extracted PBMC RNA gave rise to the TCR library. The TCR beta library used iRepertoire HTBI primers with Arm-PCR amplification of CDR3. TCRdb fed the multiplex PCR reads into MiXCR, producing one record per CDR3 protein. The sample holds 450,000 to 600,000 distinct CDR3 sequences, about a sixth seen once. These sequences were also reported in another study, on T cells in Graves' hyperthyroidism and ophthalmopathy.

The sequencing used peripheral blood mononuclear cells (PBMCs), collected at new diagnosis, from a patient treated with antithyroid drugs. Source of these receptors: a man aged 35-49 years with Graves disease.

This clonotype was counted only a few times. The chain carries TRBV27 and TRBJ2-7, with D perhaps being TRBD1 or TRBD2 (5 bases each). The CDR3 covers 14 residues. The germline V and J ends were trimmed by 5 bases and 4 bases, with 15 bases remaining between them. In germline, CDR1 is MNHEY, CDR2 SMNVEV (reference sequence). The CDR3 nucleotides are TGTGCCAGCAGTGAGACAGTGAGGGCGTACGAGCAGTACTTC. As protein: CASSETVRAYEQYF.

This clonotype was recorded at least ten times. The rearrangement uses TRBV27 and TRBJ2-3, with TRBD2 identical over 15 bases. The CDR3 extends over 18 amino acids. V lost 7 bases to trimming and J lost 3 bases; unmatched junction nucleotides: 11. Germline V gene data show CDR1 as MNHEY and CDR2 as SMNVEV (reference sequence). The CDR3 nucleotides are TGTGCCAGCAAATTCCATTCCGGGACTAGCGGGAGGACAGATACGCAGTATTTT. Encoded protein: CASKFHSGTSGRTDTQYF.

This chain uses TRBV6-5 with TRBJ2-3; TRBD2 aligns across 10 bases. CDR1 MNHEY and CDR2 SVGAGI come from the germline V gene. The CDR3 extends over 16 amino acids. V lost 3 bases, J lost 4 bases, and 7 bases stayed unmatched. The CDR3 sequence: CASSYVLAGVADTQYF. CDR3 nucleotide sequence: TGTGCCAGCAGTTATGTCCTAGCGGGAGTTGCAGATACGCAGTATTTT.

The V call is TRBV5-1, the J call TRBJ2-2; tentative D call: TRBD1 (6 bases). From germline, CDR1 is SGHRS and CDR2 YFSETQ. The CDR3 has 15 residues. V was pared by 4 bases and J by 3 bases, with 13 bases between. The CDR3 is CASSRDRSYTGELFF. The CDR3 coding sequence is TGCGCCAGCAGCCGTGACAGGTCGTACACCGGGGAGCTGTTTTTT.

V is TRBV5-1 and J is TRBJ2-1; D remains unclear. The CDR3 totals 11 residues. V lost 3 bases, J lost 9 bases, and 7 bases lay in between. CDR1 SGHRS and CDR2 YFSETQ come from the germline V gene. The CDR3 spells CASSSPSEQFF. The CDR3 DNA reads TGCGCCAGCAGCTCCCCCAGTGAGCAGTTCTTC.

The chain uses TRBV25-1 and TRBJ2-5, with a weak D call TRBD1 (6 bases). Germline V lookup: CDR1 MGHDK, CDR2 SYGVNS. V was cut by 3 bases and J by 4 bases, with 12 bases left in between. The CDR3 has 14 amino acids. The DNA of the CDR3 is TGTGCCAGCAGTGAGGTGGGGGCGGGAGAGACCCAGTACTTC. Encoded protein: CASSEVGAGETQYF.

There are many counts of this clonotype. V usage is TRBV6-2 or TRBV6-3 and J usage is TRBJ1-1; perhaps TRBD1 as D (5 bases). V was cut by 1 base and J by 5 bases, with 11 bases left in between. The CDR3 runs to 14 residues. Germline loops: CDR1 MNHEY, CDR2 SVGEGT. CDR3 sequence reads: CASSYYGADTEAFF. The CDR3 DNA reads TGTGCCAGCAGTTACTATGGGGCGGATACTGAAGCTTTCTTT.

The rearrangement links TRBV6-1 to TRBJ2-7; 9 bases are shared with TRBD2. Trimming removed 4 bases from V and 6 bases from J; junction bases left unmatched: 10. CDR3 size: 15 residues. The germline V gene has CDR1 MNHNS and CDR2 SASEGT. The CDR3, as DNA: TGTGCCAGCAGTGGGGGGACTAGCAATTACGGCGAGCAGTACTTC. This translates into CASSGGTSNYGEQYF.

The rearrangement joins TRBV28 to TRBJ2-5; possibly TRBD2 for D (5 bases). Trimming left V 5 bases short and J 5 bases short, with 15 bases between. The germline V gene has CDR1 MDHEN and CDR2 SYDVKM. This CDR3 has 14 residues. The CDR3: CASSTVFGGETQYF. The DNA for the CDR3 is TGTGCCAGCAGTACCGTTTTCGGCGGGGAGACCCAGTACTTC.

Many counts were recorded for this clonotype. J is TRBJ2-5 and V is TRBV6-1, with 7 bases matching TRBD1. The CDR3 runs to 15 residues. Germline V gene lookup returns CDR1 MNHNS and CDR2 SASEGT. Trimming cost V 5 bases and J 5 bases; bases outside gene matches: 11. The CDR3 sequence: CASSTRQGEGETQYF. CDR3 DNA: TGTGCCAGCAGTACCCGACAGGGAGAGGGGGAGACCCAGTACTTC.

This clonotype was seen a handful of times. The J gene is TRBJ1-1, the V gene TRBV18; weak D call: TRBD1 (5 bases). The CDR3 has 13 residues. Trimming stripped 5 bases from V and 5 bases from J, with 12 bases between. The germline CDR1 and CDR2 sequences are KGHSH and LQKENI. The CDR3 DNA follows: TGTGCCAGCTCAGCGGGGGTAAGGACTGAAGCTTTCTTT. Its protein product is CASSAGVRTEAFF.

This clonotype appeared many times. This chain joins TRBV2 and TRBJ2-3; D gene unclear. CDR1 and CDR2 (germline): SNHLY, FYNNEI. The V end lost 7 bases, the J end lost 4 bases, and 9 bases lay between the germline ends. This CDR3 has 12 amino acids. CDR3 sequence: CASKKGPDTQYF. The CDR3 nucleotides read TGTGCCAGCAAAAAGGGTCCAGATACGCAGTATTTT.

J is TRBJ1-4 and V is TRBV7-9, with D tentatively TRBD1 (5 bases). This CDR3 comprises 14 residues. Germline V gives CDR1 SEHNR, CDR2 FQNEAQ (reference sequence). V lost 4 bases to trimming and J lost 8 bases, with 14 bases between them. The CDR3: CASSSLRGDEKLFF. The CDR3 DNA reads TGTGCCAGCAGCTCCCTAAGGGGTGACGAAAAACTGTTTTTT.

The chain employs TRBV4-2 and TRBJ1-1, with TRBD1 as a possible D gene (5 bases). The V and J ends lost 1 base and 4 bases respectively, with 13 bases between them. The CDR3 totals 15 residues. Germline CDR1 is LGHNA and CDR2 is YNFKEQ. CDR3 protein: CASSQAGFGSTEAFF. The DNA of the CDR3 is TGTGCCAGCAGCCAAGCAGGGTTTGGGTCCACTGAAGCTTTCTTT.

This clonotype was recorded a few times. This chain joins TRBV10-3 and TRBJ2-7; TRBD2 might be the D (5 bases). In germline, CDR1 is ENHRY, CDR2 SYGVKD. The CDR3 contains 13 residues. The V and J ends lost 4 bases and 6 bases respectively, with 13 bases between them. The CDR3 sequence: CAISAVLAAEQYF. Here the CDR3 DNA reads TGTGCCATCAGTGCGGTCCTAGCTGCCGAGCAGTACTTC.

DNA of the CDR3: TGTGCCAGCAGTGAAGGGACAGGGGGCGGCTATGGCTACACCTTC. This translates into CASSEGTGGGYGYTF. The V call is TRBV6-2 or TRBV6-3, the J call TRBJ1-2; 12 bases map to TRBD1. The germline CDR1 and CDR2 sequences are MNHEY and SVGEGT. Losses at the gene ends were 5 bases for V and 4 bases for J; bases not matched to a gene: 5. The CDR3 loop spans 15 amino acids.

The V call is TRBV4-1, the J call TRBJ2-1; TRBD2 aligns across 9 bases. Germline values: CDR1 MGHRA, CDR2 YSYEKL. This CDR3 is 16 amino acids long. Trimming removed 0 bases from V and 8 bases from J; junction bases left unmatched: 8. The CDR3, as DNA: TGCGCCAGCAGCCAAGACGCGGGAGGGTTTATCGATGAGCAGTTCTTC. Its protein is CASSQDAGGFIDEQFF.

The sample holds many counts of this clonotype. The genes are TRBV6-1 and TRBJ1-1; D is uncertain. The V end lost 1 base, the J end lost 4 bases, and 4 bases lay between the germline ends. This CDR3 has 12 amino acids. Per the germline V gene, CDR1 is MNHNS and CDR2 is SASEGT. CDR3: CASSEGGTEAFF. For the CDR3, the DNA is TGTGCCAGCAGTGAAGGGGGCACTGAAGCTTTCTTT.

V and J are TRBV11-2 and TRBJ2-5; the match to TRBD2 covers 9 bases. With V trimmed by 2 bases and J by 2 bases, 12 bases remained unmatched. The CDR3 is 18 amino acids. From germline, CDR1 is SGHAT and CDR2 FQNNGV. The CDR3 DNA sequence: TGTGCCAGCAGCTTAAACAGGCGGCTAGCGGGGATACAAGAGACCCAGTACTTC. It translates to CASSLNRRLAGIQETQYF.

This clonotype was counted ten times or more. The chain links TRBV27 to TRBJ2-1; D possibly corresponds to TRBD1 (6 bases). CDR1 is MNHEY and CDR2 is SMNVEV in the germline V gene (reference sequence). V gave up 5 bases and J gave up 8 bases, with 16 bases separating them. The CDR3 is 14 residues long. The DNA of the CDR3 is TGTGCCAGCAGTCCCGGGACACCCTGGGATGAGCAGTTCTTC. Translating gives CASSPGTPWDEQFF.

In DNA form, the CDR3 reads TGTGCTAGTGGTTTGGTTTTTGGCATCCTAACCTTC. Its translation is CASGLVFGILTF. This chain connects TRBV12-5 to TRBJ1-2, with unresolved D. CDR3 size: 12 residues. Germline V gene lookup returns CDR1 LGHNT and CDR2 FRNRAP. Trimming took off 0 bases at V and 14 bases at J, with 13 bases between the two ends.

This clonotype was seen many times. V gene TRBV27 combines with J gene TRBJ2-1, with 11 bases matching TRBD2. Germline V gene sequence: CDR1 MNHEY, CDR2 SMNVEV (reference sequence). Unmatched junction bases numbered 9, after V lost 6 bases and J lost 2 bases. This CDR3 is 17 amino acids long. CDR3 DNA sequence: TGTGCCAGCAGACCCAACCTTAGCGGGAGGGCCTACAATGAGCAGTTCTTC. Its translation: CASRPNLSGRAYNEQFF.

On this clonotype: A clone one base away is much larger, so this may be a read error. V usage is TRBV20-1 and J usage is TRBJ2-7; D is unresolved. The CDR3 runs to 13 residues. Germline values: CDR1 DFQATT, CDR2 SNEGSKA (reference sequence). CDR3 sequence: CSARVGSSYEQHF. CDR3 DNA: TGCAGTGCTAGGGTGGGTAGCTCCTACGAGCAGCACTTC.

There are a few counts of this clonotype. The V and J genes are TRBV14 and TRBJ2-5, with D possibly being TRBD1 (6 bases). CDR3 size: 15 residues. Germline loops: CDR1 SGHDN, CDR2 FVKESK. V was shortened by 4 bases and J by 2 bases, with 14 bases between the two germline ends. Here the CDR3 reads CASSLGTNQQETQYF. CDR3 coding DNA: TGTGCCAGCAGCCTAGGGACAAACCAACAAGAGACCCAGTACTTC.

CDR3 sequence reads: CSVDRTSGRPDTQYF. Written as DNA, the CDR3 is TGCAGCGTTGATCGGACTAGCGGGAGACCAGATACGCAGTATTTT. The chain links TRBV29-1 to TRBJ2-3; 13 bases map to TRBD2. This CDR3 has 15 amino acids. V shed 3 bases, J shed 4 bases, and the junction held 4 bases outside the gene matches. Germline V gene sequence: CDR1 SQVTM, CDR2 ANQGSEA.

The genes are TRBV6-1 and TRBJ2-6, with a tentative D call TRBD2 (7 bases). V was cut by 5 bases and J by 0 bases, with 17 bases left in between. The CDR3 loop spans 18 amino acids. Germline values: CDR1 MNHNS, CDR2 SASEGT. CDR3 sequence: CASSLVGGRASGANVLTF. The CDR3 bases are TGTGCCAGCAGTCTCGTCGGGGGGCGCGCCTCTGGGGCCAACGTCCTGACTTTC.

This clonotype has more than one count but fewer than ten. V gene TRBV19 combines with J gene TRBJ1-5; no clear D gene. In germline, CDR1 is LNHDA, CDR2 SQIVND (reference sequence). The CDR3 is 15 amino acids. Trimming cost V 2 bases and J 3 bases, with 11 bases left between them. This CDR3 is CASSIYWHNNQPQHF. In DNA form, the CDR3 reads TGTGCCAGTAGTATATACTGGCACAACAATCAGCCCCAGCATTTT.

This clonotype was counted between two and nine times. The genes are TRBV15 and TRBJ2-7; D is unclear. V lost 0 bases and J lost 5, with 11 bases in between. The CDR3 sequence is 14 residues long. Germline lookup yields CDR1 LNHNV and CDR2 YYDKDF (reference sequence). The CDR3 nucleotides read TGTGCCACCAGCAGAGATCTCGCGGTCGACGAGCAGTACTTC. It is translated as CATSRDLAVDEQYF.

This clonotype was seen repeatedly, ten times or more. The chain links TRBV2 to TRBJ2-1, with a tentative D call TRBD2 (6 bases). The CDR3 sequence is 16 residues long. Trimming pared 5 bases from V and 8 bases from J, leaving 22 bases between. The germline CDR1 and CDR2 sequences are SNHLY and FYNNEI. This CDR3 is CASSPPGLGGGHEQFF. CDR3 in DNA: TGTGCCAGCAGTCCCCCCGGACTCGGGGGTGGGCATGAGCAGTTCTTC.